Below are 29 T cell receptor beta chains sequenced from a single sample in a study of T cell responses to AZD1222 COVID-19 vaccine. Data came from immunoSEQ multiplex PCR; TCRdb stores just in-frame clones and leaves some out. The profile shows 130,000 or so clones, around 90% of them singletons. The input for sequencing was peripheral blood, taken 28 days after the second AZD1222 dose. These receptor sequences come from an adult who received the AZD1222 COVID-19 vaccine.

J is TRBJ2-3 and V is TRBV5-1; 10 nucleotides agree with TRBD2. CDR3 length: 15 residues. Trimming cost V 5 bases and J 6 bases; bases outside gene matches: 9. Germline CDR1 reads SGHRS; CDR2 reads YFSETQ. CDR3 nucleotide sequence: TGCGCCAGCAGGCCAAGCGGGAGGGAGGGCGATACGCAGTATTTT. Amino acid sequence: CASRPSGREGDTQYF.

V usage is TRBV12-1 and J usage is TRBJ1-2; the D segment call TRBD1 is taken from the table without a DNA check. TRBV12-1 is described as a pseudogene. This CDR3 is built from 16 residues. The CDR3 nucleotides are TGTGCCAGCAGCTCCCGCGCAGGGGACCCGCCCTGGGGCTACACCTTC. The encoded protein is CASSSRAGDPPWGYTF.

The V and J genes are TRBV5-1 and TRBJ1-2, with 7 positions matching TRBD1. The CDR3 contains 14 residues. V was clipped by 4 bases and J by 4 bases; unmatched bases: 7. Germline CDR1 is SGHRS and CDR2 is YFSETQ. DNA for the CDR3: TGCGCCAGCAGCGCCACGACAGGGAGCTATGGCTACACCTTC. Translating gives CASSATTGSYGYTF.

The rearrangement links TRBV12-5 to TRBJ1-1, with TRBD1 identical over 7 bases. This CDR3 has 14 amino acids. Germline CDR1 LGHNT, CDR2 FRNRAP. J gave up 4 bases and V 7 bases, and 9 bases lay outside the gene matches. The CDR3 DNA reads TGTGCTAGTGACTGGGGAGGGGGCATCACTGAAGCTTTCTTT. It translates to CASDWGGGITEAFF.

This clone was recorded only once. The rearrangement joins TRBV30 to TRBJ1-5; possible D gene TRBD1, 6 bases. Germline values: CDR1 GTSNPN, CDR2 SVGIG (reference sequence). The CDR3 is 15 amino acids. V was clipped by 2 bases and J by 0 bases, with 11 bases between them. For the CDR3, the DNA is TGTGCCTGGAGTTTAGGGGGATATAGCAATCAGCCCCAGCATTTT. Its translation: CAWSLGGYSNQPQHF.

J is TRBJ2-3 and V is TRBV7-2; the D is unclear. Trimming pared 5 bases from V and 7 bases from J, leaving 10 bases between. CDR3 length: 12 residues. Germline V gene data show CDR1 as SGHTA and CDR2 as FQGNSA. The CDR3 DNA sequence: TGTGCCAGCAGCGCGAGAACGAATACGCAGTATTTT. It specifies CASSARTNTQYF.

CDR3 region: CASSREDGRIASYEQYF. The CDR3 DNA reads as TGTGCCAGCAGCAGAGAAGATGGGAGGATAGCCTCCTACGAGCAGTACTTC. The rearrangement joins TRBV9 to TRBJ2-7; maybe TRBD2 (6 bases). Germline lookup yields CDR1 SGDLS and CDR2 YYNGEE. The V and J ends lost 4 bases and 0 bases respectively, with 20 bases between them. There are 17 residues in the CDR3.

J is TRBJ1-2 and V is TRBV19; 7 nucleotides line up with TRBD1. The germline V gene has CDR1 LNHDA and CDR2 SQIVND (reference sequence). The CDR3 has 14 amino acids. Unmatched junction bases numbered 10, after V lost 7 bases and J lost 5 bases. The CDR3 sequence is CASNTGTASYGYTF. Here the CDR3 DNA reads TGTGCCAGTAACACCGGGACAGCGTCGTATGGCTACACCTTC.

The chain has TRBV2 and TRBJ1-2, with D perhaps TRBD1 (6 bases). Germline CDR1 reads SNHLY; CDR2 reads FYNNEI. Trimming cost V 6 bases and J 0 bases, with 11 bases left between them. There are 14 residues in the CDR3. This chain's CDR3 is CASSSGQSNYGYTF. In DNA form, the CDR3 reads TGTGCCAGCAGCTCAGGACAGTCTAACTATGGCTACACCTTC.

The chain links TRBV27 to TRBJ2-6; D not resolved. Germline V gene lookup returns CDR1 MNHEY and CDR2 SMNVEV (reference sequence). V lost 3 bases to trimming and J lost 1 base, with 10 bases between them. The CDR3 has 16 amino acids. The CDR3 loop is CASSFLAISGANVLTF. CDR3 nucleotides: TGTGCCAGCAGTTTTTTGGCAATTTCTGGGGCCAACGTCCTGACTTTC.

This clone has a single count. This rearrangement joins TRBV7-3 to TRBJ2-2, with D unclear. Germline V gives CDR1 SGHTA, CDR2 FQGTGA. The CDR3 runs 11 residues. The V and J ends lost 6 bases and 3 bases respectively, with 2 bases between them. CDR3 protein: CASRDTGELFF. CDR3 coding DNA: TGTGCCAGCAGGGACACCGGGGAGCTGTTTTTT.

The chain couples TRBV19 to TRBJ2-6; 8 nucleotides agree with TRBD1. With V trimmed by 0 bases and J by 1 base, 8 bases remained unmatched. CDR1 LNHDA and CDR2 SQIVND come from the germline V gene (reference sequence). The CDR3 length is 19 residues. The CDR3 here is CASSIDHQGAISGANVLTF. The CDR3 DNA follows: TGTGCCAGTAGTATAGATCACCAGGGGGCAATATCTGGGGCCAACGTCCTGACTTTC.

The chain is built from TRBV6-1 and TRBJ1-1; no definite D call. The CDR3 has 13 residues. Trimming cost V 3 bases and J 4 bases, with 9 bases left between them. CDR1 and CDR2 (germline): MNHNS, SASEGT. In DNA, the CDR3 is TGTGCCAGCAGTGATTGGGAAGGCACTGAAGCTTTCTTT. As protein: CASSDWEGTEAFF.

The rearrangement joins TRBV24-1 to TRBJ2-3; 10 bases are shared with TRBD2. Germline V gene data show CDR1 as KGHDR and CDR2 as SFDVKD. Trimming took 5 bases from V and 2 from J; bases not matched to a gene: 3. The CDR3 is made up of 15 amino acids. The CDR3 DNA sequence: TGTGCCACCAGTGTCACTAGCGGGACCACAGATACGCAGTATTTT. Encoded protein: CATSVTSGTTDTQYF.

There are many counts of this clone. The CDR3 region has the DNA TGTGCCAGCAGCTTGTCGGGGCGCTCCTACGAGCAGTACTTC. It translates to CASSLSGRSYEQYF. This chain uses TRBV7-8 with TRBJ2-7, with D perhaps given as TRBD1 or TRBD2 (5 bases each). Trimming pared 3 bases from V and 0 bases from J, leaving 9 bases between. There are 14 residues in the CDR3. Germline assignment: CDR1 SGHVS and CDR2 FQNEAQ.

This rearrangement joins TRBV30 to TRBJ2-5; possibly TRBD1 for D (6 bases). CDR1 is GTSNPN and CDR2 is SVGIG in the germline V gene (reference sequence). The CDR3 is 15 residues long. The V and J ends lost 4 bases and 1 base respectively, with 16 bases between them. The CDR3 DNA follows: TGTGCCTGGACCCTGGGACACCAGCCCCAAGAGACCCAGTACTTC. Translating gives CAWTLGHQPQETQYF.

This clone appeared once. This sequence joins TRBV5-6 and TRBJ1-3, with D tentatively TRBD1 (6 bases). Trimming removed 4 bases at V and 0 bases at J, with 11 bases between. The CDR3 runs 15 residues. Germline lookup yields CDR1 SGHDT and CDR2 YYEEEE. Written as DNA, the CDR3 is TGTGCCAGCAGCCTAGGACAGCACTCTGGAAACACCATATATTTT. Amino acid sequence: CASSLGQHSGNTIYF.

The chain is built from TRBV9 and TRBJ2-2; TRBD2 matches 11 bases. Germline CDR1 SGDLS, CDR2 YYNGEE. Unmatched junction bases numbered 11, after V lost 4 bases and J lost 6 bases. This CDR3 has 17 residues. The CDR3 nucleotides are TGTGCCAGCAGCAATCCCACTAGCGGGAGAACGGCCGGGGAGCTGTTTTTT. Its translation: CASSNPTSGRTAGELFF.

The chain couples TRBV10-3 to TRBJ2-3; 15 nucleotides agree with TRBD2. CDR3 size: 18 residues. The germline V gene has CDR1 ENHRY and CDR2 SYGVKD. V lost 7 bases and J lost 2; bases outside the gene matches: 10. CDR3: CAITRGLAGGPFTDTQYF. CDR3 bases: TGTGCCATCACCAGAGGACTAGCGGGGGGGCCTTTCACAGATACGCAGTATTTT.

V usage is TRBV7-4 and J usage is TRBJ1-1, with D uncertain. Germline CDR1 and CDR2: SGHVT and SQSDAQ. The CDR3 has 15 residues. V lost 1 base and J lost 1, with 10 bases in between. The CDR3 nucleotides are TGTGCCAGCAGCTTAGAGCTGGGAGGGAACACTGAAGCTTTCTTT. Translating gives CASSLELGGNTEAFF.

The CDR3 sequence is CASSPGQGASNQPQHF. CDR3 in DNA: TGTGCCAGCAGCCCAGGACAGGGAGCCTCTAATCAGCCCCAGCATTTT. V is TRBV4-2 and J is TRBJ1-5; 8 nucleotides agree with TRBD1. This CDR3 comprises 16 residues. V lost 4 bases and J lost 4; bases outside the gene matches: 9. In germline, CDR1 is LGHNA, CDR2 YNFKEQ.

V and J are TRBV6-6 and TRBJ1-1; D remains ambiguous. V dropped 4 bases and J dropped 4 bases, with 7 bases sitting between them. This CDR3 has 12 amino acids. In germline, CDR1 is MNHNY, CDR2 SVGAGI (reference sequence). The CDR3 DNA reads TGTGCCAGCAGTTTGAGTGCCACTGAAGCTTTCTTT. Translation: CASSLSATEAFF.

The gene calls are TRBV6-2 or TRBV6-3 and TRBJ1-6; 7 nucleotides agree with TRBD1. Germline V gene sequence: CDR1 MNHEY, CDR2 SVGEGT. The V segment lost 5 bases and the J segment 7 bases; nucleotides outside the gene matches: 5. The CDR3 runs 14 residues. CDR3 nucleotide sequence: TGTGCCAGCAGTCCCACAGGGGCCAATTCACCCCTCCACTTT. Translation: CASSPTGANSPLHF.

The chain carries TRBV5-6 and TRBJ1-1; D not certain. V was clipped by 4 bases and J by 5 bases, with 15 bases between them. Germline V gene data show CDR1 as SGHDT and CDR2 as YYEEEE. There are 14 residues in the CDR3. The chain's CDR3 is CASSSYNEATEAFF. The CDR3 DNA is TGTGCCAGCAGCAGCTACAACGAGGCGACTGAAGCTTTCTTT. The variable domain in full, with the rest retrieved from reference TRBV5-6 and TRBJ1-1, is DAGVTQSPTHLIKTRGQQVTLRCSPKSGHDTVSWYQQALGQGPQFIFQYYEEEERQRGNFPDRFSGHQFPNYSSELNVNALLLGDSALYLCASSSYNEATEAFFGQGTRLTVV.

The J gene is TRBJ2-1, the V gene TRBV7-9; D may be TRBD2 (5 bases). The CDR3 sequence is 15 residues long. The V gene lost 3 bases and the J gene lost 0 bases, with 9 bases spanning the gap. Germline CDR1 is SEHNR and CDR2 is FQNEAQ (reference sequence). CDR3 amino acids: CASSLRGSSYNEQFF. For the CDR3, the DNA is TGTGCCAGCAGCTTGCGAGGGAGCTCCTACAATGAGCAGTTCTTC.

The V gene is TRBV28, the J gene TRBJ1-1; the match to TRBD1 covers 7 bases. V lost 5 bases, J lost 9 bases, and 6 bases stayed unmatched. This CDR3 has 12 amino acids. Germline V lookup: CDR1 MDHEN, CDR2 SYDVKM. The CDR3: CASSPQTGKAFF. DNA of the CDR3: TGTGCCAGCAGTCCGCAGACAGGGAAAGCTTTCTTT.

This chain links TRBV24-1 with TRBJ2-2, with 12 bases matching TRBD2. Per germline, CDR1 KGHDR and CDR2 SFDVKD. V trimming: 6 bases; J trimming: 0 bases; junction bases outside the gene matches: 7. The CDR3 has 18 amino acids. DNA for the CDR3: TGTGCCACCAGTAGGACTAGCGGGACTATGACGAACACCGGGGAGCTGTTTTTT. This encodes CATSRTSGTMTNTGELFF.

The CDR3 DNA reads as TGCGCCAGCAGCGTAGCTCTAGCGGGGGGCCAAGATACGCAGTATTTT. Translating it yields CASSVALAGGQDTQYF. The chain uses TRBV5-1 and TRBJ2-3; 11 nucleotides align to TRBD2. The CDR3 extends over 16 amino acids. CDR1 and CDR2 from the germline V gene are SGHRS and YFSETQ. The V gene end was trimmed by 4 bases and the J gene end by 5 bases; junction bases not matched to a gene: 9.

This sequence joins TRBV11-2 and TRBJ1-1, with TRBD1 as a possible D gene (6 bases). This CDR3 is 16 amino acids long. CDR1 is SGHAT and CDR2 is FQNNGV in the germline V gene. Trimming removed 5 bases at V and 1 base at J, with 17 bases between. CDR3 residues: CASSGPGVGGNTEAFF. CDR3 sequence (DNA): TGTGCCAGCAGCGGCCCAGGGGTTGGTGGGAACACTGAAGCTTTCTTT.